This T cell receptor (beta chain) was profiled in a study of T cell responses to AZD1222 COVID-19 vaccine. On the study more broadly: Second-dose intervals of approximately 4 or approximately 12 weeks were pooled.

The V and J ends lost 0 bases and 4 bases, in that order; junction bases with no gene match: 3. Germline values: CDR1 ENHRY, CDR2 SYGVKD. This CDR3 region has 15 residues. Comments on this clone: Its target is unknown.

Study conclusions and caveats: The study sampled repertoires only after the peak T cell response. The donors showed a predominance of white British ancestry and of females, with possible underestimation of clonal diversity. Only a handful of individuals given AZD1222 were seropositive at baseline.

Clones were read by immunoSEQ multiplex PCR, and TCRdb kept only the in-frame ones, dropping some. The sample has 100,000 to 120,000 clones, about 90% seen once; the top ten hold 3.2%. The source of this sequence is an adult in good health. This sequence joins TRBV10-3 and TRBJ2-5; 9 positions agree with TRBD1. The source material was peripheral blood, sampled on day 0 of AZD1222 vaccination. The CDR3 coding sequence is TGTGCCATCAGTGAGTCTCCGGGACAGGGAGAGACCCAGTACTTC. This gives the protein CAISESPGQGETQYF.